This passage covers 30 T cell receptor beta chains from one sample sequenced in a study of T cells in tuberculosis. Using immunoSEQ multiplex PCR, the repertoire was profiled, and TCRdb retains in-frame clones only, with some absent. This repertoire shows roughly 61,000 clones, over 75% found once; its top ten account for 21%. Sorting used thawed, overnight-rested PBMC stained with anti-CD3, a viability dye and GMM-loaded CD1B tetramer. C32 glucose monomycolate from Rhodococcus equi was loaded onto the CD1B tetramers. The sample was CD1b-GMM tetramer-negative cells sorted from PBMCs. These receptors all come from an adult woman with latent tuberculosis.

The chain couples TRBV28 to TRBJ2-7; D is perhaps TRBD2 (6 bases). Germline V gene sequence: CDR1 MDHEN, CDR2 SYDVKM. The germline V and J ends were trimmed by 3 bases and 6 bases, with 12 bases remaining between them. CDR3 length: 13 amino acids. CDR3 loop: CASSFPGLLEQYF. The CDR3, as DNA: TGTGCCAGCAGTTTTCCAGGACTACTCGAGCAGTACTTC.

The sample holds one count of this clone. The CDR3 nucleotides are TGTGCCAGCAGCGTAGCGGGCGGGGGGGCCGAAGGTACGCAGTATTTT. Residues: CASSVAGGGAEGTQYF. This chain uses TRBV9 with TRBJ2-3, with 9 bases identical to TRBD2. The junction had 10 bases not matched to a gene; V was cut back by 0 bases and J by 8 bases. The CDR3 sequence is 16 residues long. Germline lookup yields CDR1 SGDLS and CDR2 YYNGEE.

The chain employs TRBV7-2 and TRBJ1-2; D is possibly TRBD1 (5 bases). Germline CDR1 reads SGHTA; CDR2 reads FQGNSA. The CDR3 has 15 residues. V lost 1 base, J lost 3 bases, and 12 bases lay in between. The CDR3 loop is CASSLERGAYYGYTF. CDR3 sequence (DNA): TGTGCCAGCAGCTTAGAGCGGGGCGCTTACTATGGCTACACCTTC.

The chain uses TRBV19 and TRBJ2-2; 10 nucleotides line up with TRBD1. After removal of 8 bases from V and 9 bases from J, the junction contained 9 bases not matched to a gene. The CDR3 is 14 amino acids. Germline V CDR1 and CDR2: LNHDA, SQIVND (reference sequence). The CDR3: CASLRTGGGRELFF. The CDR3 nucleotides are TGTGCCAGTCTTAGGACAGGGGGAGGGAGGGAGCTGTTTTTT.

The V gene is TRBV29-1, the J gene TRBJ2-3, with D possibly TRBD1 on 6 matching bases. The germline V gene has CDR1 SQVTM and CDR2 ANQGSEA. V was shortened by 1 base and J by 8 bases, with 13 bases between the two germline ends. CDR3 length: 13 amino acids. The CDR3 DNA reads TGCAGCGTTGAAGCCTCTTCCAGGGGTACGCAGTATTTT. Translation: CSVEASSRGTQYF.

The chain carries TRBV29-1 and TRBJ2-7; TRBD1 agrees at 9 bases. The V gene's germline CDR1 is SQVTM and CDR2 ANQGSEA. CDR3 length equals 14 residues. The junction had 10 bases not matched to a gene; V was cut back by 6 bases and J by 4 bases. The chain's CDR3 is CSVATGGSKYEQYF. The CDR3 region has the DNA TGCAGCGTAGCCACAGGGGGCTCTAAGTACGAGCAGTACTTC.

By sample share, this clone is medium-sized. The J gene is TRBJ1-1, the V gene TRBV6-1, with 8 bases that match TRBD1. The CDR3 totals 15 residues. After removal of 3 bases from V and 1 base from J, the junction contained 4 bases not matched to a gene. Germline lookup yields CDR1 MNHNS and CDR2 SASEGT. The CDR3 region has the DNA TGTGCCAGCAGTGAGGGACAGGAAACGAACACTGAAGCTTTCTTT. Protein: CASSEGQETNTEAFF.

The rearrangement uses TRBV6-6 and TRBJ2-5, with 7 bases matching TRBD1. The DNA end is more similar to TRBJ2-7, so the J call may be wrong. The CDR3 runs to 15 residues. The V gene's germline CDR1 is MNHNY and CDR2 SVGAGI (reference sequence). The CDR3 region is CASSAGTVSSYEQYF. The CDR3 nucleotides are TGTGCCAGCAGTGCAGGGACAGTCTCCTCCTACGAGCAGTACTTC.

V gene TRBV19 combines with J gene TRBJ2-7, with TRBD1 matching 11 bases. The CDR3 runs 15 residues. The germline V gene has CDR1 LNHDA and CDR2 SQIVND (reference sequence). Losses at the gene ends were 5 bases for V and 2 bases for J; bases not matched to a gene: 5. In DNA form, the CDR3 reads TGTGCCAGTAGTTCCGGACAGGGGGCTGCCTACGAGCAGTACTTC. Its protein product is CASSSGQGAAYEQYF.

J is TRBJ1-4 and V is TRBV5-8; no definite D call. The germline V and J ends were trimmed by 0 bases and 8 bases, with 14 bases remaining between them. The CDR3 has 15 amino acids. Germline-derived CDR1 and CDR2 are SGHTS and YDEGEE. CDR3 residues: CASSLVGVVGEKLFF. The CDR3 DNA reads as TGTGCCAGCAGCTTGGTCGGGGTAGTTGGCGAAAAACTGTTTTTT.

The V call is TRBV7-2, the J call TRBJ2-5, with no clear D. Germline assignment: CDR1 SGHTA and CDR2 FQGNSA. V lost 5 bases and J lost 4, with 8 bases in between. The CDR3 runs to 12 residues. The CDR3 region is CASSLDRETQYF. DNA for the CDR3: TGTGCCAGCAGCCTAGATCGAGAGACCCAGTACTTC.

Comments on this clone: One junction end disagrees with the germline gene, perhaps due to a read error. The gene calls are TRBV4-2 and TRBJ1-1; the D gene is possibly TRBD1 (5 bases). Per germline, CDR1 LGHNA and CDR2 YNFKEQ. The CDR3 runs to 15 residues. For the CDR3, the DNA is TGTGCCAGCAGCCAAGATCGCAGGGTGAACCCTGAAGCTTTCTTT. Protein sequence: CASSQDRRVNPEAFF.

The V gene is TRBV7-2, the J gene TRBJ1-1; D call uncertain. This CDR3 comprises 15 residues. V gave up 5 bases and J gave up 1 base, with 14 bases separating them. Germline V lookup: CDR1 SGHTA, CDR2 FQGNSA. CDR3 protein: CASSPQRGWNTEAFF. DNA of the CDR3: TGTGCCAGCAGCCCACAACGGGGTTGGAACACTGAAGCTTTCTTT.

The rearrangement links TRBV18 to TRBJ2-7, with TRBD1 identical over 10 bases. This CDR3 region has 16 residues. J was trimmed by 5 bases and V by 3 bases; bases with no gene match: 10. The germline V gene encodes CDR1 KGHSH and CDR2 LQKENI. DNA for the CDR3: TGTGCCAGCTCACCTCTTCTCCGGGACAGGGGTAACGAGCAGTACTTC. It encodes CASSPLLRDRGNEQYF. Full variable domain (outside the CDR3, taken from reference TRBV18 and TRBJ2-7): NAGVMQNPRHLVRRRGQEARLRCSPMKGHSHVYWYRQLPEEGLKFMVYLQKENIIDESGMPKERFSAEFPKEGPSILRIQQVVRGDSAAYFCASSPLLRDRGNEQYFGPGTRLTVT.

The chain links TRBV6-5 to TRBJ1-6, with D maybe TRBD1 (6 bases). With 6 bases removed from V and 10 bases from J, the gap between germline ends came to 13 bases. The germline V gene encodes CDR1 MNHEY and CDR2 SVGAGI. This CDR3 region has 13 residues. The CDR3 DNA reads TGTGCCAGCAGCCGGGGGGCTGGGTCACCCCTCCACTTT. As protein: CASSRGAGSPLHF.

This chain uses TRBV7-6 with TRBJ2-6, with TRBD1 matching over 11 bases. The CDR3 runs to 18 residues. Germline V gene lookup returns CDR1 SGHVS and CDR2 FNYEAQ. Losses at the gene ends were 5 bases for V and 3 bases for J; bases not matched to a gene: 9. The CDR3 nucleotides are TGTGCCAGCAGCGACGGACAGGGGGCGCTCGGTGGGGCCAACGTCCTGACTTTC. Translated, it gives CASSDGQGALGGANVLTF.

The V and J genes are TRBV7-2 and TRBJ2-7; TRBD2 is a possible D gene (6 bases). There are 16 residues in the CDR3. The ends were cut back, 2 bases at V and 2 bases at J, with 16 bases in the middle. The germline gives CDR1 SGHTA, CDR2 FQGNSA. CDR3 sequence: CASSLNPGGITYEQYF. DNA of the CDR3: TGTGCCAGCAGCTTAAACCCCGGCGGGATAACCTACGAGCAGTACTTC.

The rearrangement links TRBV6-6 to TRBJ1-2; 9 nucleotides agree with TRBD1. The CDR3 is made up of 13 amino acids. V lost 2 bases and J lost 8; bases outside the gene matches: 3. CDR1 and CDR2 (germline): MNHNY, SVGAGI (reference sequence). CDR3 nucleotides: TGTGCCAGCAGTTACGGGACAGGGAAAGGCTACACCTTC. Translated: CASSYGTGKGYTF.

The CDR3 bases are TGTGCCAGCAGCCGGGGATTGGAGGGCTACACCTTC. Translating gives CASSRGLEGYTF. The V and J genes are TRBV7-2 and TRBJ1-2; D unclear. The CDR3 is 12 residues long. Trimming cost V 5 bases and J 8 bases, with 12 bases left between them. Germline CDR1 is SGHTA and CDR2 is FQGNSA.

The count of this clone is one. V and J are TRBV5-1 and TRBJ2-6; D call uncertain. The V gene's germline CDR1 is SGHRS and CDR2 YFSETQ. This CDR3 region has 12 residues. The ends were cut back, 7 bases at V and 14 bases at J, with 16 bases in the middle. CDR3 sequence (DNA): TGCGCCAGCCCGCCCCCAGCGTGGTTCCTGACTTTC. Its translation is CASPPPAWFLTF.

The CDR3 region has the DNA TGTGCCAGCAGCTCGGACAGGAAAAGGACCTTC. It encodes CASSSDRKRTF. This chain joins TRBV5-4 and TRBJ1-2; TRBD1 matches 7 bases. This CDR3 comprises 11 residues. Germline V CDR1 and CDR2: SGHNT, YYREEE (reference sequence). The trim removed 3 bases at V and 14 bases at J, leaving 7 bases unmatched.

For this clone: Other DNA sequences in this specimen translate into the identical CDR3. The chain links TRBV30 to TRBJ1-5, with a possible D match to TRBD1 (5 bases). CDR1 is GTSNPN and CDR2 is SVGIG in the germline V gene (reference sequence). CDR3 length: 13 amino acids. V lost 0 bases to trimming and J lost 4 bases, with 7 bases between them. The DNA of the CDR3 is TGTGCCTGGAGTGTCCGGGGGAATCAGCCCCAGCATTTT. Translating gives CAWSVRGNQPQHF.

The chain uses TRBV5-1 and TRBJ2-2, with 9 positions matching TRBD2. The CDR3 has 15 residues. Germline values: CDR1 SGHRS, CDR2 YFSETQ. V trimming: 5 bases; J trimming: 7 bases; junction bases outside the gene matches: 9. CDR3 DNA: TGCGCCAGCAGGTTTTTAGCGGGAGCTAACGGGGAGCTGTTTTTT. Amino acids: CASRFLAGANGELFF. The full variable domain, with the rest looked up from reference TRBV5-1 and TRBJ2-2, is KAGVTQTPRYLIKTRGQQVTLSCSPISGHRSVSWYQQTPGQGLQFLFEYFSETQRNKGNFPGRFSGRQFSNSRSEMNVSTLELGDSALYLCASRFLAGANGELFFGEGSRLTVL.

The rearrangement uses TRBV10-3 and TRBJ2-5; D is possibly TRBD2 (7 bases). V shed 10 bases and J shed 4 bases, with 13 bases lying between them. This CDR3 has 12 residues. The germline CDR1 and CDR2 sequences are ENHRY and SYGVKD. The CDR3 loop is CATQGRGETQYF. Here the CDR3 DNA reads TGTGCCACCCAGGGGAGGGGAGAGACCCAGTACTTC.

The CDR3 reads CASSVDGGNSDTQYF. The CDR3 DNA reads as TGTGCCAGCAGCGTAGATGGGGGGAATTCAGATACGCAGTATTTT. V usage is TRBV9 and J usage is TRBJ2-3; D is perhaps TRBD2 (6 bases). The V gene lost 0 bases and the J gene lost 4 bases, with 12 bases spanning the gap. The CDR3 totals 15 residues. Germline loops: CDR1 SGDLS, CDR2 YYNGEE.

The chain employs TRBV4-3 and TRBJ2-5, with 10 bases aligning to TRBD2. CDR1 is LGHNA, CDR2 YSLEER, per germline. The CDR3 has 19 residues. The J segment lost 4 bases and the V segment lost 4 bases, leaving 18 bases of the junction unmatched. The CDR3 reads CASSPALRQGLAKAETQYF. In DNA, the CDR3 is TGCGCCAGCAGCCCAGCGCTCCGACAGGGACTAGCGAAGGCAGAGACCCAGTACTTC.

The gene calls are TRBV5-4 and TRBJ2-1, with D perhaps matching TRBD1 (5 bases). The germline CDR1 and CDR2 sequences are SGHNT and YYREEE (reference sequence). The V gene lost 7 bases and the J gene lost 0 bases, with 11 bases spanning the gap. The CDR3 totals 14 residues. Here the CDR3 DNA reads TGTGCCAGCGCTCGACAGAGCTCCTACAATGAGCAGTTCTTC. Translating it yields CASARQSSYNEQFF.

Points on this clone: Given a far larger clone just one base away, this is likely a sequencing read error. Other DNA sequences in this specimen translate into the identical CDR3. The chain has TRBV5-3 and TRBJ1-3; D gene ambiguous. TRBV5-3 has ORF status, its function being uncertain. The V end lost 8 bases, the J end lost 0 bases, and 15 bases lay between the germline ends. This CDR3 spans 15 amino acids. The CDR3 loop is CASRDGLTSGNTIYF. The CDR3 DNA is TGTGCCAGCAGAGATGGACTGACCTCTGGAAACACCATATATTTT.

About this clone: Likely a read error: the CDR3 ends without its conserved phenylalanine or tryptophan. V is TRBV29-1 and J is TRBJ2-7, with D unclear. V was cut by 6 bases and J by 0 bases, with 9 bases left in between. From germline, CDR1 is SQVTM and CDR2 ANQGSEA. This CDR3 comprises 12 residues. CDR3 nucleotide sequence: TGCAGCGTCAACCTTAGCTCCTACGAGCAGTACCTC. Protein product: CSVNLSSYEQYL.

This rearrangement joins TRBV6-5 to TRBJ2-2; 10 bases are a match to TRBD2. The germline V gene encodes CDR1 MNHEY and CDR2 SVGAGI. The V segment lost 7 bases and the J segment 4 bases; nucleotides outside the gene matches: 3. CDR3 length: 14 amino acids. CDR3 protein: CASTKRGGTGELFF. CDR3 nucleotide sequence: TGTGCCAGCACTAAGCGGGGGGGCACCGGGGAGCTGTTTTTT.